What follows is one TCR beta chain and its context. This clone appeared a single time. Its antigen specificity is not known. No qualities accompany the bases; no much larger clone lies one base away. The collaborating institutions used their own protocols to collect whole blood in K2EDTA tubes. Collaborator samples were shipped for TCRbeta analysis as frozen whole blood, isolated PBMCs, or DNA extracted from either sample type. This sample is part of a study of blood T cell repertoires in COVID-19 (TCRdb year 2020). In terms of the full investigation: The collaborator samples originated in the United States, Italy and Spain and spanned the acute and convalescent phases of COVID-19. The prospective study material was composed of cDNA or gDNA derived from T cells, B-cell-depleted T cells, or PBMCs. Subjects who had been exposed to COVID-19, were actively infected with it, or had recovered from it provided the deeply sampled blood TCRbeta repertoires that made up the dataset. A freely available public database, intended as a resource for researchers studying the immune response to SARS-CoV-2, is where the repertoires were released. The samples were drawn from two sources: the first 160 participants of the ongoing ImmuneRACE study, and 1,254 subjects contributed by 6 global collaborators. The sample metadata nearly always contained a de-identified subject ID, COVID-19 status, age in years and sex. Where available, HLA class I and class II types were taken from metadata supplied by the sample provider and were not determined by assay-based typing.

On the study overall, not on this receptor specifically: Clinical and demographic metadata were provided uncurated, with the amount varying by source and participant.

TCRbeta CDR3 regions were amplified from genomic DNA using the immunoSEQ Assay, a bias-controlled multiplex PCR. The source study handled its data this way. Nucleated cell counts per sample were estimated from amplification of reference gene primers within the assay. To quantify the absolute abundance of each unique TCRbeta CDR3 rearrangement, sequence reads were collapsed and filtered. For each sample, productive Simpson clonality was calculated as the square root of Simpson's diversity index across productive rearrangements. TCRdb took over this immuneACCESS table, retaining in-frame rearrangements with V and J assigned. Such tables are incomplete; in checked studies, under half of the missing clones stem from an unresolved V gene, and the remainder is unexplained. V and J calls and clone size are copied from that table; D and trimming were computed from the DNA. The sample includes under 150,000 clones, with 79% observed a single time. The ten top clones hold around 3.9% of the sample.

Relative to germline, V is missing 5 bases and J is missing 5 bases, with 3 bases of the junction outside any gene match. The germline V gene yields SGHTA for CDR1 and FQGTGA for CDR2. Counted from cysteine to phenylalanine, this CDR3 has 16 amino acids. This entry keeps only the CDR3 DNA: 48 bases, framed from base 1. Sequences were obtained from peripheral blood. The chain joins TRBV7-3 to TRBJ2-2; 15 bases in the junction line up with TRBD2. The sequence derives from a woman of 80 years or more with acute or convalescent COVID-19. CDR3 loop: CASSRGLAGGTGELFF. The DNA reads TGTGCCAGCAGCCGGGGACTAGCGGGGGGTACCGGGGAGCTGTTTTTT.